This T cell receptor (beta chain) was sequenced in a study of cytomegalovirus exposure and HLA in healthy donors. About this clone: The antigen is undetermined.

Broader study findings: For presence/absence analyses, sequencing depth was assumed to be roughly uniform across donors. HLA allele associations emerged for roughly 16,000 TCR beta sequences in a later analysis, at 0.05 false discovery rate. With further analysis later on, most CMV-associated TCR beta chains appeared HLA-restricted.

PCR involved 60 Vbeta and 13 Jbeta primers. Profiling relied on immunoSEQ multiplex PCR, and the TCRdb table lists in-frame clones only, not all of them. The sample includes under 200,000 clones, approximately 80% of them seen just once. Per germline, CDR1 LNHDA and CDR2 SQIVND (reference sequence). V dropped 6 bases and J dropped 4; count of bases not matched to a gene: 6. The CDR3 is made up of 14 amino acids. The TCR was taken from a man aged 18 to 29 in good health and CMV-seronegative. The rearrangement links TRBV19 to TRBJ2-7; TRBD2 aligns across 10 bases. The sample consisted of PBMCs. CDR3 sequence: CASSQREGLYEQYF. For the CDR3, the DNA is TGTGCCAGTAGCCAGCGGGAGGGCCTGTACGAGCAGTACTTC. Together with reference TRBV19 and TRBJ2-7, the CDR3 gives the full variable domain: DGGITQSPKYLFRKEGQNVTLSCEQNLNHDAMYWYRQDPGQGLRLIYYSQIVNDFQKGDIAEGYSVSREKKESFPLTVTSAQKNPTAFYLCASSQREGLYEQYFGPGTRLTVT.